The 5 T cell receptor beta chains reported below all come from one sample, sequenced in a study of PD-L1 blockade in urothelial cancer. Clones were read by immunoSEQ multiplex PCR, and TCRdb kept only the in-frame ones, dropping some. The data hold tens of thousands of clones, with roughly 85% observed a single time. Sample: PBMCs, taken around atezolizumab (anti-PD-L1) treatment. Source of these receptors: a man in his sixties with urothelial cancer.

This chain links TRBV30 with TRBJ2-1; perhaps TRBD1 as D (5 bases). Trimming stripped 3 bases from V and 3 bases from J, with 9 bases between. Germline values: CDR1 GTSNPN, CDR2 SVGIG (reference sequence). The CDR3 is made up of 13 amino acids. The CDR3 bases are TGTGCCTGGAGCGAGCAGGGCTACAATGAGCAGTTCTTC. Its translation is CAWSEQGYNEQFF. Complete variable domain (other parts from reference TRBV30 and TRBJ2-1): SQTIHQWPATLVQPVGSPLSLECTVEGTSNPNLYWYRQAAGRGLQLLFYSVGIGQISSEVPQNLSASRPQDRQFILSSKKLLLSDSGFYLCAWSEQGYNEQFFGPGTRLTVL.

The sample holds a few counts of this clone. This chain connects TRBV11-2 to TRBJ1-5; no clear D. The CDR3 covers 16 residues. The germline gives CDR1 SGHAT, CDR2 FQNNGV. The V end lost 1 base, the J end lost 4 bases, and 14 bases lay between the germline ends. The CDR3 region is CASSLGWEGFNQPQHF. The CDR3 bases are TGTGCCAGCAGCTTAGGGTGGGAGGGCTTTAATCAGCCCCAGCATTTT.

The chain carries TRBV7-9 and TRBJ2-1; 11 positions agree with TRBD1. V gave up 5 bases and J gave up 7 bases; unmatched junction bases: 16. Germline CDR1 is SEHNR and CDR2 is FQNEAQ (reference sequence). CDR3 size: 18 residues. CDR3: CASSGSRTGGAPFNEQFF. CDR3 in DNA: TGTGCCAGCAGCGGCAGTCGGACAGGGGGCGCACCTTTTAATGAGCAGTTCTTC.

This clone was observed a single time. V and J are TRBV11-1 and TRBJ2-4; 12 bases map to TRBD1. The germline V gene has CDR1 SGHAT and CDR2 FQDESV (reference sequence). V trimming: 5 bases; J trimming: 1 base; junction bases outside the gene matches: 9. The CDR3 loop spans 18 amino acids. The CDR3 DNA is TGTGCCAGCAGCCCGGGACAGGGGGCGGTTACGGCCAAAAACATTCAGTACTTC. This sequence encodes CASSPGQGAVTAKNIQYF.

The chain couples TRBV5-1 to TRBJ1-6; TRBD1 might be the D (5 bases). The CDR3 runs 14 residues. Germline CDR1 SGHRS, CDR2 YFSETQ. Trimming removed 4 bases at V and 8 bases at J, with 13 bases between. CDR3 nucleotides: TGCGCCAGCAGCCTCCGGGACTTGGATTCACCCCTCCACTTT. Translation: CASSLRDLDSPLHF.